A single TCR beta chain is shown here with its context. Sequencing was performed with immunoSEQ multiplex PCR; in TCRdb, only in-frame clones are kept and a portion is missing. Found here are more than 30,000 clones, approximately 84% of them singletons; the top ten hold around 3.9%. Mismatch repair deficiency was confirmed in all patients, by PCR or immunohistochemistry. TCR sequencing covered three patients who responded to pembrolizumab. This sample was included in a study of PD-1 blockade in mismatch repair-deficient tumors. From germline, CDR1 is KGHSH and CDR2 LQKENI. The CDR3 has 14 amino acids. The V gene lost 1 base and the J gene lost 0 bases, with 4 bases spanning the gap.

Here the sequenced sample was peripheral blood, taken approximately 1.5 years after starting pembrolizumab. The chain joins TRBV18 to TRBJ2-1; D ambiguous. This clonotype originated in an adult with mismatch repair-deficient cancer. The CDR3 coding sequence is TGTGCCAGCTCACCACAAAGCTCCTACAATGAGCAGTTCTTC. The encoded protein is CASSPQSSYNEQFF.